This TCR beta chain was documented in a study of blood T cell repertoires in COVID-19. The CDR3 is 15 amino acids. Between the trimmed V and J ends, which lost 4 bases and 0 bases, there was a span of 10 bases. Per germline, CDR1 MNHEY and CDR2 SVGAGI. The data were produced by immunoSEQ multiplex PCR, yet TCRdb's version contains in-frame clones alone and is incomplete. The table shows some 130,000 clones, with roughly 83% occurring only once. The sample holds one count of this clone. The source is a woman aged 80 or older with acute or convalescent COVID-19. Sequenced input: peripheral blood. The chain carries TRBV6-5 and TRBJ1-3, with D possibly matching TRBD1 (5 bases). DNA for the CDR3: TGTGCCAGCAGTTGGAGGGGCTACTCTGGAAACACCATATATTTT. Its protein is CASSWRGYSGNTIYF.